This TCR beta chain is from a study of response to subunit inactivated influenza vaccine. Notes on the study in general: It was the authors' suggestion that each seasonal influenza vaccination recruits few new T cells.

Germline-derived CDR1 and CDR2 are MNHNS and SASEGT. This CDR3 contains 15 residues. Unmatched junction bases numbered 11, after V lost 5 bases and J lost 5 bases. TCRdb reanalysed the RT-PCR reads using MiXCR and keeps one entry per CDR3 protein. The data hold about 830,000 distinct CDR3 sequences, with approximately 18% observed a single time. This clonotype came up a few times. Its matching antigen is unknown. Sequencing used PBMCs from blood, obtained 4 to 6 days after vaccination. The clonotype was recovered from a man between 45 and 60 years old who received an inactivated influenza vaccine. The chain carries TRBV6-1 and TRBJ2-5, with 7 bases matching TRBD1. The CDR3 is CASSPIMTGKETQYF. The CDR3 DNA reads TGTGCCAGCAGTCCTATAATGACAGGGAAGGAGACCCAGTACTTC.